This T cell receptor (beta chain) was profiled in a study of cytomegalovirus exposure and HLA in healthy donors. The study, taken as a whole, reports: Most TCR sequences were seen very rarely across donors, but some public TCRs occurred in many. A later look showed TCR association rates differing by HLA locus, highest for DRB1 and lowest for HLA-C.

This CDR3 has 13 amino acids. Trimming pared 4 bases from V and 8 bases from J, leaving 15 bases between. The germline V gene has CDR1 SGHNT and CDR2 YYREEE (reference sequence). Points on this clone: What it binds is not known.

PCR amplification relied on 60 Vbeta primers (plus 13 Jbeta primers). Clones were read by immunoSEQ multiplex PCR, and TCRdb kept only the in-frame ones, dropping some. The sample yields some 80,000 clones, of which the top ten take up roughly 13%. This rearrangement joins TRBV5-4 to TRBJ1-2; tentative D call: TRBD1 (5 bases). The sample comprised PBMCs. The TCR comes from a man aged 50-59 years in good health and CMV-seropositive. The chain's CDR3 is CASSPGGGTGYTF. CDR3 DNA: TGTGCCAGCAGCCCTGGCGGGGGGACCGGCTACACCTTC.